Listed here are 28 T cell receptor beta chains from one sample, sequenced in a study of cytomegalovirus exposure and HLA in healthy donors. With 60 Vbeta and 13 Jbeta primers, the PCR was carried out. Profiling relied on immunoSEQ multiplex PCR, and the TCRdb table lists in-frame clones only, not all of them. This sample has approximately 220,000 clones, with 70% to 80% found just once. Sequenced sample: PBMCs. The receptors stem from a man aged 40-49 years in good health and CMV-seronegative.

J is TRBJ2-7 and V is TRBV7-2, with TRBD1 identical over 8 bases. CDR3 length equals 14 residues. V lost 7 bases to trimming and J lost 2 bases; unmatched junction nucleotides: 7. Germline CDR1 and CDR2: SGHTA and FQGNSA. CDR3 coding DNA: TGTGCCAGCACCTCGGACAGGGCACCCTACGAGCAGTACTTC. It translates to CASTSDRAPYEQYF.

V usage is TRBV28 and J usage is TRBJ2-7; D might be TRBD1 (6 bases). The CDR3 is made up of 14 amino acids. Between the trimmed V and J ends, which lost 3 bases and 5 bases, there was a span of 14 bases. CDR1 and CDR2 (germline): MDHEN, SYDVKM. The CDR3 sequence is CASSFRQASDEQYF. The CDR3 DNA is TGTGCCAGCAGTTTTCGACAGGCCTCGGACGAGCAGTACTTC.

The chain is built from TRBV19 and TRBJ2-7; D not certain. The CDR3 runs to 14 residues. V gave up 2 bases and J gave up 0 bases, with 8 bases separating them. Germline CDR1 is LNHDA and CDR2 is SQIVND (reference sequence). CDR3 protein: CASSINGASYEQYF. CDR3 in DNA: TGTGCCAGTAGTATAAACGGTGCCTCCTACGAGCAGTACTTC.

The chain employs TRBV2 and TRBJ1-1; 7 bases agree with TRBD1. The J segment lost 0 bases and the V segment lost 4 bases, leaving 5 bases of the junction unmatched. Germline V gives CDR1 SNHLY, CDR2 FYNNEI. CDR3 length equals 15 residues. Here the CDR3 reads CASSGPQGMNTEAFF. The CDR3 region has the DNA TGTGCCAGCAGTGGGCCACAGGGGATGAACACTGAAGCTTTCTTT. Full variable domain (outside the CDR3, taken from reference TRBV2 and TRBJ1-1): EPEVTQTPSHQVTQMGQEVILRCVPISNHLYFYWYRQILGQKVEFLVSFYNNEISEKSEIFDDQFSVERPDGSNFTLKIRSTKLEDSAMYFCASSGPQGMNTEAFFGQGTRLTVV.

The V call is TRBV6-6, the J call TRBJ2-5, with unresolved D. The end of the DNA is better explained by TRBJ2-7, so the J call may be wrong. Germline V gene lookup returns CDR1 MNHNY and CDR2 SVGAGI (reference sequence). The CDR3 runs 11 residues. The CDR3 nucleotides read TGTGCCACTTGGAATAGCAACGAGCAGTACTTC. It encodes CATWNSNEQYF.

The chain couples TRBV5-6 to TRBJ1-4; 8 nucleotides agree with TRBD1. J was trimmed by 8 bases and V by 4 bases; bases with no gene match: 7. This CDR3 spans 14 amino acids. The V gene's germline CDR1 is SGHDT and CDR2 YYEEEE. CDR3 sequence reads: CASSVTGEGEKLFF. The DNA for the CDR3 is TGTGCCAGCAGCGTGACAGGGGAAGGAGAAAAACTGTTTTTT.

The CDR3 DNA reads as TGTGCCAGTAGTCCACAACAGGGGAATCAGCCCCAGCATTTT. Its translation is CASSPQQGNQPQHF. The J gene is TRBJ1-5, the V gene TRBV19; 7 nucleotides agree with TRBD1. V was pared by 5 bases and J by 4 bases, with 5 bases of the junction left unmatched. Germline CDR1 LNHDA, CDR2 SQIVND (reference sequence). The CDR3 is 14 amino acids.

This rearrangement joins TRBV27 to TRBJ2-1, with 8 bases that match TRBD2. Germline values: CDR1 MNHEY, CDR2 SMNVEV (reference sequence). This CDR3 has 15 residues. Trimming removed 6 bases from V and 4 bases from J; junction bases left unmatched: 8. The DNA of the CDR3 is TGTGCCAGCAGCCTTTCTAGCGGGTCTTACAATGAGCAGTTCTTC. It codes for CASSLSSGSYNEQFF.

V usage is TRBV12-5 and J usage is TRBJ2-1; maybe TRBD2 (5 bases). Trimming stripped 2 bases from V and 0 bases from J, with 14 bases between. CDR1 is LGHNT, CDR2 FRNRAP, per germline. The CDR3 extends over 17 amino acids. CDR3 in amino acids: CASGLPYLGASYNEQFF. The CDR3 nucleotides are TGTGCTAGTGGTTTGCCATACTTGGGAGCCTCCTACAATGAGCAGTTCTTC.

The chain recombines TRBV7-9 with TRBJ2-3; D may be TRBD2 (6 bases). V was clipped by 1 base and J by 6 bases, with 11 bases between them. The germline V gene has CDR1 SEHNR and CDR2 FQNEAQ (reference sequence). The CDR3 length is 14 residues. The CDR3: CASSLERTTDTQYF. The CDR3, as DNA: TGTGCCAGCAGCTTAGAGAGGACTACGGATACGCAGTATTTT. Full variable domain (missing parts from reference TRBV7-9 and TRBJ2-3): DTGVSQNPRHKITKRGQNVTFRCDPISEHNRLYWYRQTLGQGPEFLTYFQNEAQLEKSRLLSDRFSAERPKGSFSTLEIQRTEQGDSAMYLCASSLERTTDTQYFGPGTRLTVL.

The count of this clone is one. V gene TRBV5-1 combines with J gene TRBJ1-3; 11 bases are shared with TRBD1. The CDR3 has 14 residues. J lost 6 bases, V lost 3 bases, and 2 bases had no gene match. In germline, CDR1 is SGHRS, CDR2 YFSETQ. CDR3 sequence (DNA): TGCGCCAGCAGCTCCGGACAGGGGGCAAACACCATATATTTT. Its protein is CASSSGQGANTIYF.

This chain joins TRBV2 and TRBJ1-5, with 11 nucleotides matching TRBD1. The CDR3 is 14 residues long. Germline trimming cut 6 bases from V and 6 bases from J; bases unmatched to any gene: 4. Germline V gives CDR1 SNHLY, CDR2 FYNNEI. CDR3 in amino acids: CASSGTGGSQPQHF. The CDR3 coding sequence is TGTGCCAGCAGCGGGACAGGGGGGTCTCAGCCCCAGCATTTT.

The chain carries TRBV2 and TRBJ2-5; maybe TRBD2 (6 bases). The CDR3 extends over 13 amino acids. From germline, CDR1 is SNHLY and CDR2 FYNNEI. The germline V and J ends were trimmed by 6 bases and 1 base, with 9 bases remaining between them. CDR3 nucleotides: TGTGCCAGCAGGCGGGACTTCCAAGAGACCCAGTACTTC. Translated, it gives CASRRDFQETQYF.

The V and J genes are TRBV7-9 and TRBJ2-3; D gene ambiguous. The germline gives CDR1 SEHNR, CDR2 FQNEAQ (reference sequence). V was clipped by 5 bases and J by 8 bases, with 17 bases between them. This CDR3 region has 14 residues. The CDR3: CASSREGESGTQYF. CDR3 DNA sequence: TGTGCCAGCAGCCGCGAAGGAGAAAGTGGTACGCAGTATTTT.

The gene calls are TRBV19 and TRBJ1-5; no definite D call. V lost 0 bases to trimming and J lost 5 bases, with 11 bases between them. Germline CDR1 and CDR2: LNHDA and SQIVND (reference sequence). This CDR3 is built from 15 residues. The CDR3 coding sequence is TGTGCCAGTAGTATAGATCGCAGGATTTATCAGCCCCAGCATTTT. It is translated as CASSIDRRIYQPQHF.

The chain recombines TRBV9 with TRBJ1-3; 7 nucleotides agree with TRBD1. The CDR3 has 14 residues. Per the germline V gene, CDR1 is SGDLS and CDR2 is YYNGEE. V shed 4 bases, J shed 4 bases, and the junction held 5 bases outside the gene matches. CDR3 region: CASSTGTAGNTIYF. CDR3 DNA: TGTGCCAGCAGCACGGGGACAGCCGGAAACACCATATATTTT.

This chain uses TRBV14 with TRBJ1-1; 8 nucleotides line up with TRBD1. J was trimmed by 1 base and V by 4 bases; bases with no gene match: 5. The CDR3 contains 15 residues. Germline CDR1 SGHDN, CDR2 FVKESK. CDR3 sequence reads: CASSRWGTGNTEAFF. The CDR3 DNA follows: TGTGCCAGCAGCCGGTGGGGGACAGGGAACACTGAAGCTTTCTTT.

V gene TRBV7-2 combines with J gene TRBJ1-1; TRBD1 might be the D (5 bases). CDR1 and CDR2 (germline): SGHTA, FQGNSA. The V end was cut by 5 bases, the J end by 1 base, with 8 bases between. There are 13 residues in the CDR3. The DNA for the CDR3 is TGTGCCAGCAGCGTTCAGGGGAACACTGAAGCTTTCTTT. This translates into CASSVQGNTEAFF.

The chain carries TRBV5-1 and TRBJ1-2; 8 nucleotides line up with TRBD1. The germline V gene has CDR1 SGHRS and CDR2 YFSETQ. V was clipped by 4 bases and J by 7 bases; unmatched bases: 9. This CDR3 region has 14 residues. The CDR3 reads CASSTTGEGSGYTF. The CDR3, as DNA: TGCGCCAGCAGCACGACAGGGGAGGGTAGTGGCTACACCTTC.

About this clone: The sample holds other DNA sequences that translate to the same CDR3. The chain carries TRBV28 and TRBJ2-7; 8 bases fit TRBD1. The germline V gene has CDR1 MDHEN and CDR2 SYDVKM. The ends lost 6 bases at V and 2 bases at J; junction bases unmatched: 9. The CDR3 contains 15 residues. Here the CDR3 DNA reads TGTGCCAGCAGCCCCCCCGGGACAGGAGCCTACGAGCAGTACTTC. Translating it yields CASSPPGTGAYEQYF.

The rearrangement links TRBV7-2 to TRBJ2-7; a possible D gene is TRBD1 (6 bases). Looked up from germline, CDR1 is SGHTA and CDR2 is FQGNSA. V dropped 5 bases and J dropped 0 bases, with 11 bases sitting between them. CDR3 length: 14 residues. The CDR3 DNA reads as TGTGCCAGCAGCCCCGAGGACAGCTCCTACGAGCAGTACTTC. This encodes CASSPEDSSYEQYF.

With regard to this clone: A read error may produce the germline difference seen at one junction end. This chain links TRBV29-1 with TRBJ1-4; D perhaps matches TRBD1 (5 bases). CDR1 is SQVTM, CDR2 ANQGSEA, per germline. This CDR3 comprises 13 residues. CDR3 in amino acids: CGVSGGANEKLCF. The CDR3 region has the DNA TGCGGCGTATCAGGCGGGGCTAATGAAAAACTGTGTTTT.

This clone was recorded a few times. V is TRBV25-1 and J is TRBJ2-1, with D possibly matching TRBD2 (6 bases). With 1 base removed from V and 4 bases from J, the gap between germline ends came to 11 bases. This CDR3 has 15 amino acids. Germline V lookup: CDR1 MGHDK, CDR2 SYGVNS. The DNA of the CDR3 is TGTGCCAGCAGTGAATCGGGAGCGGTTTACAATGAGCAGTTCTTC. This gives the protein CASSESGAVYNEQFF.

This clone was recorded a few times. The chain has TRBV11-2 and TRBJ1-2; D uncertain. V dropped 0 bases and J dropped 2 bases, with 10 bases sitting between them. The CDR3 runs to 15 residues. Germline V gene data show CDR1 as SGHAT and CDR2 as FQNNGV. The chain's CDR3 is CASSLEGRGNYGYTF. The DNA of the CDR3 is TGTGCCAGCAGCTTAGAGGGGAGAGGAAACTATGGCTACACCTTC. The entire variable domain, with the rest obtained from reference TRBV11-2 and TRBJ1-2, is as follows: EAGVAQSPRYKIIEKRQSVAFWCNPISGHATLYWYQQILGQGPKLLIQFQNNGVVDDSQLPKDRFSAERLKGVDSTLKIQPAKLEDSAVYLCASSLEGRGNYGYTFGSGTRLTVV.

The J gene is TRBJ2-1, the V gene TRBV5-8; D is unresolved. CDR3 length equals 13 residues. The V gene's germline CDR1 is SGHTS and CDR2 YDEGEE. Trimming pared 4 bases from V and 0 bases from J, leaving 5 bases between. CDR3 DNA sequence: TGTGCCAGCAGCCTGAGCTCCTACAATGAGCAGTTCTTC. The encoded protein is CASSLSSYNEQFF.

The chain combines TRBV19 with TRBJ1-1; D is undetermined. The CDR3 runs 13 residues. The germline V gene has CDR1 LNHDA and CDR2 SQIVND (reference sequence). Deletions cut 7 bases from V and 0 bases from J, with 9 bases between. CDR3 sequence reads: CASTPEVNTEAFF. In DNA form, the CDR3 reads TGTGCCAGTACCCCGGAGGTGAACACTGAAGCTTTCTTT.

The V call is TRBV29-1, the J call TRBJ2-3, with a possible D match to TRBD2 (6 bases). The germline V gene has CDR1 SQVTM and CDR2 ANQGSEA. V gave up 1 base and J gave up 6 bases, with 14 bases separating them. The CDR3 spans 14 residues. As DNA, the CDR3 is TGCAGCGTTGAAGGCCTAGGAGGGATCGATACGCAGTATTTT. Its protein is CSVEGLGGIDTQYF.

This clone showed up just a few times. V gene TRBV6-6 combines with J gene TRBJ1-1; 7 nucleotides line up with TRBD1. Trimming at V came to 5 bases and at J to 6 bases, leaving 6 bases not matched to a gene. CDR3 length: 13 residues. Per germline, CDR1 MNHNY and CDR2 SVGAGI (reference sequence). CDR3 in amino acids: CASSPDRVAEAFF. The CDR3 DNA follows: TGTGCCAGCAGTCCTGACAGGGTCGCTGAAGCTTTCTTT.